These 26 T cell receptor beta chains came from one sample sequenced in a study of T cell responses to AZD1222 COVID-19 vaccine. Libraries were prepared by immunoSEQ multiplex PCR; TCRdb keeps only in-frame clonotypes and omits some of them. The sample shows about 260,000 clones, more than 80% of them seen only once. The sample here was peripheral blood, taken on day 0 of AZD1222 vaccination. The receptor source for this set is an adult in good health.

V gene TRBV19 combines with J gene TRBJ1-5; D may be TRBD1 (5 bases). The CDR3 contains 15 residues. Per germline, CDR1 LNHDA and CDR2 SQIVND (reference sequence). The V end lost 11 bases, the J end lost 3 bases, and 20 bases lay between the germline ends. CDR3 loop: CASKGRRGPNQPQHF. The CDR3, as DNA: TGTGCCTCCAAAGGGCGGAGGGGACCCAATCAGCCCCAGCATTTT.

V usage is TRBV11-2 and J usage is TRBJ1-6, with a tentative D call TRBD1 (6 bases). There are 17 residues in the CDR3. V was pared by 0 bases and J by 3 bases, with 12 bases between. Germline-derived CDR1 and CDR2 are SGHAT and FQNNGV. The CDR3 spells CASSLDSGRGYNSPLHF. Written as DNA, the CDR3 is TGTGCCAGCAGCTTAGATTCGGGCAGGGGCTATAATTCACCCCTCCACTTT. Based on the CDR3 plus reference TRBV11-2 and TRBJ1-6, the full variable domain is EAGVAQSPRYKIIEKRQSVAFWCNPISGHATLYWYQQILGQGPKLLIQFQNNGVVDDSQLPKDRFSAERLKGVDSTLKIQPAKLEDSAVYLCASSLDSGRGYNSPLHFGNGTRLTVT.

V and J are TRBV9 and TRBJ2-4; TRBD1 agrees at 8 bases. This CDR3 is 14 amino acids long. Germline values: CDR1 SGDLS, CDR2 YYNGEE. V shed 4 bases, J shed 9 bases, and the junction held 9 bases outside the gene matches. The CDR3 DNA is TGTGCCAGCAGCACCTGGACAGGGTCGGGCATTCAGTACTTC. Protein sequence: CASSTWTGSGIQYF. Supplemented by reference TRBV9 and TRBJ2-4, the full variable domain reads DSGVTQTPKHLITATGQRVTLRCSPRSGDLSVYWYQQSLDQGLQFLIQYYNGEERAKGNILERFSAQQFPDLHSELNLSSLELGDSALYFCASSTWTGSGIQYFGAGTRLSVL.

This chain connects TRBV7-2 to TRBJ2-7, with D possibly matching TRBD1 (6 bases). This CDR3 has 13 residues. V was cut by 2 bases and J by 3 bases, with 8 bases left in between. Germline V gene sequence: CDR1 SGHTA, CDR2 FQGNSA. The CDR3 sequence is CASSLKGVYEQYF. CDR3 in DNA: TGTGCCAGCAGCTTAAAGGGGGTCTACGAGCAGTACTTC.

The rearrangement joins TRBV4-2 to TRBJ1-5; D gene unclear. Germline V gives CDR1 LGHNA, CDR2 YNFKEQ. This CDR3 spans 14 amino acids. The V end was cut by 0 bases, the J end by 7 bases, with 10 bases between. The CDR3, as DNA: TGTGCCAGCAGCCAAGAAGAGTCGAGCCAGCCCCAGCATTTT. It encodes CASSQEESSQPQHF.

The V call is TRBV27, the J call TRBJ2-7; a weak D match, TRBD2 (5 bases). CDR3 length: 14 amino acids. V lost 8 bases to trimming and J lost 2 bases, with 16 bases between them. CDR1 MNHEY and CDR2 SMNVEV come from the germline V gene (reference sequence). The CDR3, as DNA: TGTGCCAGCCTTCCTCCCGGGAACCCCTACGAGCAGTACTTC. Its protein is CASLPPGNPYEQYF.

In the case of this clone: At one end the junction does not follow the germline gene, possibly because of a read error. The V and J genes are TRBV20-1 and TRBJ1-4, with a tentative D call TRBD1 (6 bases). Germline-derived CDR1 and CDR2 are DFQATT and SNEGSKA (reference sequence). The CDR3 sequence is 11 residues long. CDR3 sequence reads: CSARGGEKLFF. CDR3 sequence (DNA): TGCAGTGCGAGAGGGGGGGAAAAACTGTTTTTT.

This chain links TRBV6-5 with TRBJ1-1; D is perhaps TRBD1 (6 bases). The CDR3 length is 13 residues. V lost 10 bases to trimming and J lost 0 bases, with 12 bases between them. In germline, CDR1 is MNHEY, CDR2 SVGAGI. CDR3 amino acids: CAIKRGLNTEAFF. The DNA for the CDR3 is TGTGCCATAAAGAGGGGGTTGAACACTGAAGCTTTCTTT.

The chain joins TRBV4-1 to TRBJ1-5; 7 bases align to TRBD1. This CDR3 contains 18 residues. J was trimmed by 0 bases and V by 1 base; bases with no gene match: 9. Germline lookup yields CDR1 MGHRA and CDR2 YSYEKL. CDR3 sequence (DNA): TGCGCCAGCAGCCAAGTGTCAGGGGGGTCGCATAGCAATCAGCCCCAGCATTTT. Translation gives CASSQVSGGSHSNQPQHF.

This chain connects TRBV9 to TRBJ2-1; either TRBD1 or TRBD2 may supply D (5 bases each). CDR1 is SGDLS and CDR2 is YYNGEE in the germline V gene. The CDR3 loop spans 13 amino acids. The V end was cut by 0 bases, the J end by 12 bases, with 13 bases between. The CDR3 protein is CASSVGDDAVQFF. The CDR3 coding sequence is TGTGCCAGCAGCGTAGGGGACGACGCCGTGCAGTTCTTC.

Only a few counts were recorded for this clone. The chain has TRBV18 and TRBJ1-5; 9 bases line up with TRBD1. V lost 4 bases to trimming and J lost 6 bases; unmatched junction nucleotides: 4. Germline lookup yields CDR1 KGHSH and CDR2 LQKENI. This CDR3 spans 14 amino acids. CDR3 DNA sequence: TGTGCCAGCTCACGGGAACAGGGGGCTCAGCCCCAGCATTTT. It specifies CASSREQGAQPQHF.

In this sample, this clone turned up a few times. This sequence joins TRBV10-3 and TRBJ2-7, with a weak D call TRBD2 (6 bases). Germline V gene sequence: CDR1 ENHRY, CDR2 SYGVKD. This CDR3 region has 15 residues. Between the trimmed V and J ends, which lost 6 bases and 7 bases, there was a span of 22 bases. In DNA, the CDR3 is TGTGCCATCAGCCGGAGGGACTCCCTAAACGGGGAGCAGTACTTC. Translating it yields CAISRRDSLNGEQYF.

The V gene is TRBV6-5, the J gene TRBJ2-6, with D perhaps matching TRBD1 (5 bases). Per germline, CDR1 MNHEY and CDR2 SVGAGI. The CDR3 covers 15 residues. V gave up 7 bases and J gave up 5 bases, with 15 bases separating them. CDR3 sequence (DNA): TGTGCCAGCACCGTCCTGGGGCAAAGGGCCAACGTCCTGACTTTC. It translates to CASTVLGQRANVLTF.

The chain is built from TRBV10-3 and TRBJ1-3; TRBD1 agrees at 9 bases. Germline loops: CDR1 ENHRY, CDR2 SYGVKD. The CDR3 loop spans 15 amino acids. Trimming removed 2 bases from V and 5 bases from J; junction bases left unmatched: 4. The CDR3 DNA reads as TGTGCCATCAGTGAGGTGACAGGGGGTCGAAACACCATATATTTT. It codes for CAISEVTGGRNTIYF.

CDR3 amino acids: CASSLELGNEQYF. The CDR3 DNA sequence: TGCGCCAGCAGCCTCGAACTGGGAAACGAGCAGTACTTC. V usage is TRBV5-1 and J usage is TRBJ2-7; no reliable D call. Germline CDR1 is SGHRS and CDR2 is YFSETQ. V was trimmed by 4 bases and J by 5 bases, leaving 13 bases between them. The CDR3 sequence is 13 residues long.

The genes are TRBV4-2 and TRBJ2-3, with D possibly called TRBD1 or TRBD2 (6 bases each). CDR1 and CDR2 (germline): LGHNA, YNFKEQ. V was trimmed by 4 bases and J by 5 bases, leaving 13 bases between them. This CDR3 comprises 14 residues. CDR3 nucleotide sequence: TGTGCCAGCAGCCCCCTAGGGGGGTTAGATACGCAGTATTTT. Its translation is CASSPLGGLDTQYF.

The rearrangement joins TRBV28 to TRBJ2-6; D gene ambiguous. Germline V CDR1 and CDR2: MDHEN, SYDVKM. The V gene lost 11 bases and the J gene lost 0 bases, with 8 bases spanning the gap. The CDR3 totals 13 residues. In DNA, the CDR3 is TGTGCCGCATTAAGCTCTGGGGCCAACGTCCTGACTTTC. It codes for CAALSSGANVLTF.

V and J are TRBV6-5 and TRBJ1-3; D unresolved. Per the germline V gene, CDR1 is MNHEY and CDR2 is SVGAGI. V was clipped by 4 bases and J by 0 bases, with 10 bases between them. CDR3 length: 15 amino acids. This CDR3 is CASSSGLSSGNTIYF. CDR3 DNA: TGTGCCAGCAGTTCCGGACTGTCCTCTGGAAACACCATATATTTT.

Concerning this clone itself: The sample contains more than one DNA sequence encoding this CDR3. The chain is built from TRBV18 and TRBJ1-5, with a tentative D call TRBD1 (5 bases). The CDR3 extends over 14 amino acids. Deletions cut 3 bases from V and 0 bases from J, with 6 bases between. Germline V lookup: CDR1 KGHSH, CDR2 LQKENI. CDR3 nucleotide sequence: TGTGCCAGCTCACCGGGGGATAGCAATCAGCCCCAGCATTTT. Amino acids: CASSPGDSNQPQHF. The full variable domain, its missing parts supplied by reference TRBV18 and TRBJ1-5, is NAGVMQNPRHLVRRRGQEARLRCSPMKGHSHVYWYRQLPEEGLKFMVYLQKENIIDESGMPKERFSAEFPKEGPSILRIQQVVRGDSAAYFCASSPGDSNQPQHFGDGTRLSIL.

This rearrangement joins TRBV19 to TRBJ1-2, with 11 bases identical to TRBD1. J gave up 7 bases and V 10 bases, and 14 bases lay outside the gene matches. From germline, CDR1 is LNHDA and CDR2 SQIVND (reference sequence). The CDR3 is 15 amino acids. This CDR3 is CATKGPQGQGAGYTF. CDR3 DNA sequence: TGTGCCACCAAAGGCCCCCAAGGACAGGGGGCTGGCTACACCTTC. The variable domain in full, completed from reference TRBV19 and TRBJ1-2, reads DGGITQSPKYLFRKEGQNVTLSCEQNLNHDAMYWYRQDPGQGLRLIYYSQIVNDFQKGDIAEGYSVSREKKESFPLTVTSAQKNPTAFYLCATKGPQGQGAGYTFGSGTRLTVV.

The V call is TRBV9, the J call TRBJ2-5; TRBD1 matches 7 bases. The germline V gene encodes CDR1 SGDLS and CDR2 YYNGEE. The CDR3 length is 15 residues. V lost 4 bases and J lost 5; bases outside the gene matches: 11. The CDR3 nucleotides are TGTGCCAGCAGCTCCGGACAGGACAACCGGGAGACCCAGTACTTC. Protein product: CASSSGQDNRETQYF.

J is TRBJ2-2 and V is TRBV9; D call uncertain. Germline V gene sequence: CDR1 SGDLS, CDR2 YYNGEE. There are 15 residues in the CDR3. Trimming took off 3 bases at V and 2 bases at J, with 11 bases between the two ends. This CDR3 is CASSGGRINTGELFF. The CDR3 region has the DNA TGTGCCAGCAGCGGCGGACGGATTAACACCGGGGAGCTGTTTTTT. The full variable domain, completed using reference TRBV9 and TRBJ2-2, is DSGVTQTPKHLITATGQRVTLRCSPRSGDLSVYWYQQSLDQGLQFLIQYYNGEERAKGNILERFSAQQFPDLHSELNLSSLELGDSALYFCASSGGRINTGELFFGEGSRLTVL.

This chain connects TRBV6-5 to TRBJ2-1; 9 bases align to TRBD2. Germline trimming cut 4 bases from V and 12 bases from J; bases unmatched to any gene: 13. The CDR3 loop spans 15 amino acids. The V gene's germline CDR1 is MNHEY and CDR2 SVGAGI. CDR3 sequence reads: CASSLVAGVRQRQFF. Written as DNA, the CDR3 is TGTGCCAGCAGTTTAGTAGCGGGAGTTCGCCAAAGGCAGTTCTTC.

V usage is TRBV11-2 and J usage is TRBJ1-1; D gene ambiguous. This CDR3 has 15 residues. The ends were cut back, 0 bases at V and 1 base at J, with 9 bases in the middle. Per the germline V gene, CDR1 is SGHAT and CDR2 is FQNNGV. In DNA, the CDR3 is TGTGCCAGCAGCTTAGACCCGGGGTCGAACACTGAAGCTTTCTTT. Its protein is CASSLDPGSNTEAFF.

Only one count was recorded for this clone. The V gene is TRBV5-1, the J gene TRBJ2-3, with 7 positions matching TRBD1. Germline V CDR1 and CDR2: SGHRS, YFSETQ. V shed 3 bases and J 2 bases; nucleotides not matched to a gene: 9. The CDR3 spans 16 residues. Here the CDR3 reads CASSSLLTGNTDTQYF. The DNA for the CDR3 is TGCGCCAGCAGCTCTCTATTGACAGGGAACACAGATACGCAGTATTTT.

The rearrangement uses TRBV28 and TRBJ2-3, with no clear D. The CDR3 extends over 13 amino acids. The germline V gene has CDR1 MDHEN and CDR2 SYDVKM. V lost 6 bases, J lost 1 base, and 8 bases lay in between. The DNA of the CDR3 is TGTGCCAGCAGAAATCGGGGCACAGATACGCAGTATTTT. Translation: CASRNRGTDTQYF. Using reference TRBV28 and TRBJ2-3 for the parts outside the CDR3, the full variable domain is DVKVTQSSRYLVKRTGEKVFLECVQDMDHENMFWYRQDPGLGLRLIYFSYDVKMKEKGDIPEGYSVSREKKERFSLILESASTNQTSMYLCASRNRGTDTQYFGPGTRLTVL.